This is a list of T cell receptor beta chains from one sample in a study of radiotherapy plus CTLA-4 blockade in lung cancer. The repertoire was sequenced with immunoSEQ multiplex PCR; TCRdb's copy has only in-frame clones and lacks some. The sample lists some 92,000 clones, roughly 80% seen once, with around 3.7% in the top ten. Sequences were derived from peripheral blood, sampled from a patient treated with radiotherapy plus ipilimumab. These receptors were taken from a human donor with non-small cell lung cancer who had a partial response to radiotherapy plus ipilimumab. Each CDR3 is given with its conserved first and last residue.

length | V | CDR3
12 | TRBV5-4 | CASTLWGGGYTF
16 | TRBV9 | CASSVGRLGNTGELFF
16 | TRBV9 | CASSRGSGRASYEQYF
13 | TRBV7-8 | CASSLDSQETQYF
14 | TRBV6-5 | CASGWDSPSGGYTF
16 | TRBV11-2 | CASSSGLAGVAYEQYF
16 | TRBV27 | CASSSQIGQGGEKLFF
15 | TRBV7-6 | CASSLEAGTTDTQYF
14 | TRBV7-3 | CASSLWAGAETQYF
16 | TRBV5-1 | CASSSGRPSGSNEQFF
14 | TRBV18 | CASSAGGSHEKLFF
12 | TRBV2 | CASSGEDGGYTF
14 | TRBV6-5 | CASSLQGKNEKLFF
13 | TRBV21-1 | CASSNNSGNTIYF
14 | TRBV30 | CAWIPQGRGWEAFF
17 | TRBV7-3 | CASSLSGSISHTGELFF
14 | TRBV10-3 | CATSDSRGADTQYF
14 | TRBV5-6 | CASSLSGHTDTQYF
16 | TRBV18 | CASSPPWPEGQETQYF
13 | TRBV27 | CASSPRGGYEQYF
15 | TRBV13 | CASSSGLAGSDTQYF
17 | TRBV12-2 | CASRLGLAGVTTYEQYF
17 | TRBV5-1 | CASSAGRLAGVTGELFF
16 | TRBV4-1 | CASSRTGGASNYGYTF
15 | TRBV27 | CASRGRQGHNSPLHF
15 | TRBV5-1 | CASSSWDRDPYEQYF
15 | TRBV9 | CASSTGGEVYNEQFF
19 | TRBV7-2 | CASSYSGYGAEISSYEQYF
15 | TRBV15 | CATSREQGPTYGYTF
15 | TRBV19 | CASSTGHSSYNEQFF
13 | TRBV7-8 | CASSFPPAGHFTF
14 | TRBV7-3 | CASSQGGSGYGYTF
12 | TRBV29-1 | CSVLGANEKLFF
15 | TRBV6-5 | CASRDHRNSGNTIYF
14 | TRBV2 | CASRGTASTGELFF
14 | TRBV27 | CASGGTASQETQYF
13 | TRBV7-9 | CASSFWQGETQYF
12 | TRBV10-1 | CASSRGSNEQFF
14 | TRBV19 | CASRPSGRRDTQYF
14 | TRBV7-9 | CASSLVAGGGEQFF
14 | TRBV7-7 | CASGGASGQETQYF
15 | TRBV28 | CASSPHTTPNTEAFF
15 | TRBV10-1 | CASGGTGTGQDEQYF
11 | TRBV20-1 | CSASAGGIQYF
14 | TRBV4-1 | CASSQPLGEVTQYF
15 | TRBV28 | CASSLGLAVSYEQYF
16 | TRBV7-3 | CASSLFEQGGNTEAFF
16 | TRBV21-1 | CASTAHRTEMNTEAFF
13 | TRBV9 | CASNRQGADEQFF
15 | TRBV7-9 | CASSRGGTASYEQYF
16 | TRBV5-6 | CASSLAGTDQYYGYTF
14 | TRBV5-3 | CASGLKSPNQPQHF